This TCR beta chain was identified during a study of CD8+ T cells in alopecia areata. Overall study findings and caveats: Lesional scalp displayed greater clonality than normal scalp, most notably in alopecia totalis/universalis.

Regarding this clone: What it binds is not known. Gene names are mouse gene names. The read stops 4 residues short of the end of the CDR3; the missing end is completed from the germline J gene.

RNA, once extracted, was reverse transcribed into cDNA for use as the sequencing template. Repertoires were generated with immunoSEQ multiplex PCR, while TCRdb's copy carries only in-frame clones and drops some. This sample carries 90,000 to 130,000 clones, none of them present only once. The CDR3 runs 13 residues. Between the trimmed V and J ends, which lost 5 bases and 2 bases, there was a span of 8 bases. CDR1 and CDR2 from the germline V gene are MNHDT and YYDKIL. The receptor's source is a C3H/HeJ mouse with alopecia areata. These mice share the MHC haplotype H2-k. The sequencing input was lesional skin. The genes are TRBV17 and TRBJ2-4, with D maybe TRBD2 (6 bases). Incomplete CDR3 DNA: TGTGCTAGCAGTCGGGGGGATCAAAAC. Residues: CASSRGDQN. The whole CDR3 reads CASSRGDQNTLYF.